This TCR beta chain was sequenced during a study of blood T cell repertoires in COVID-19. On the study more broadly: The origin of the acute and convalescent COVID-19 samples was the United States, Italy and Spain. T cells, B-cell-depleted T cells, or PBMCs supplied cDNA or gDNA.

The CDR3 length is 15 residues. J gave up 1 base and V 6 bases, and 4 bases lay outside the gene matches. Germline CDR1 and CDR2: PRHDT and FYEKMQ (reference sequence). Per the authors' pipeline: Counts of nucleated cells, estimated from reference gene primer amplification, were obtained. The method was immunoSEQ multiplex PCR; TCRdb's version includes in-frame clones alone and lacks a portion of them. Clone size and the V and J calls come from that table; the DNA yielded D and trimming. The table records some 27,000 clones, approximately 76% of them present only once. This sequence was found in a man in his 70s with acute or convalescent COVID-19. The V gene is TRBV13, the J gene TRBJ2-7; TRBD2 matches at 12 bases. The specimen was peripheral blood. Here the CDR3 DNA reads TGTGCCAGCAGACGGCTAGCGGGAGGGTCCTACGAGCAGTACTTC. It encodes CASRRLAGGSYEQYF.